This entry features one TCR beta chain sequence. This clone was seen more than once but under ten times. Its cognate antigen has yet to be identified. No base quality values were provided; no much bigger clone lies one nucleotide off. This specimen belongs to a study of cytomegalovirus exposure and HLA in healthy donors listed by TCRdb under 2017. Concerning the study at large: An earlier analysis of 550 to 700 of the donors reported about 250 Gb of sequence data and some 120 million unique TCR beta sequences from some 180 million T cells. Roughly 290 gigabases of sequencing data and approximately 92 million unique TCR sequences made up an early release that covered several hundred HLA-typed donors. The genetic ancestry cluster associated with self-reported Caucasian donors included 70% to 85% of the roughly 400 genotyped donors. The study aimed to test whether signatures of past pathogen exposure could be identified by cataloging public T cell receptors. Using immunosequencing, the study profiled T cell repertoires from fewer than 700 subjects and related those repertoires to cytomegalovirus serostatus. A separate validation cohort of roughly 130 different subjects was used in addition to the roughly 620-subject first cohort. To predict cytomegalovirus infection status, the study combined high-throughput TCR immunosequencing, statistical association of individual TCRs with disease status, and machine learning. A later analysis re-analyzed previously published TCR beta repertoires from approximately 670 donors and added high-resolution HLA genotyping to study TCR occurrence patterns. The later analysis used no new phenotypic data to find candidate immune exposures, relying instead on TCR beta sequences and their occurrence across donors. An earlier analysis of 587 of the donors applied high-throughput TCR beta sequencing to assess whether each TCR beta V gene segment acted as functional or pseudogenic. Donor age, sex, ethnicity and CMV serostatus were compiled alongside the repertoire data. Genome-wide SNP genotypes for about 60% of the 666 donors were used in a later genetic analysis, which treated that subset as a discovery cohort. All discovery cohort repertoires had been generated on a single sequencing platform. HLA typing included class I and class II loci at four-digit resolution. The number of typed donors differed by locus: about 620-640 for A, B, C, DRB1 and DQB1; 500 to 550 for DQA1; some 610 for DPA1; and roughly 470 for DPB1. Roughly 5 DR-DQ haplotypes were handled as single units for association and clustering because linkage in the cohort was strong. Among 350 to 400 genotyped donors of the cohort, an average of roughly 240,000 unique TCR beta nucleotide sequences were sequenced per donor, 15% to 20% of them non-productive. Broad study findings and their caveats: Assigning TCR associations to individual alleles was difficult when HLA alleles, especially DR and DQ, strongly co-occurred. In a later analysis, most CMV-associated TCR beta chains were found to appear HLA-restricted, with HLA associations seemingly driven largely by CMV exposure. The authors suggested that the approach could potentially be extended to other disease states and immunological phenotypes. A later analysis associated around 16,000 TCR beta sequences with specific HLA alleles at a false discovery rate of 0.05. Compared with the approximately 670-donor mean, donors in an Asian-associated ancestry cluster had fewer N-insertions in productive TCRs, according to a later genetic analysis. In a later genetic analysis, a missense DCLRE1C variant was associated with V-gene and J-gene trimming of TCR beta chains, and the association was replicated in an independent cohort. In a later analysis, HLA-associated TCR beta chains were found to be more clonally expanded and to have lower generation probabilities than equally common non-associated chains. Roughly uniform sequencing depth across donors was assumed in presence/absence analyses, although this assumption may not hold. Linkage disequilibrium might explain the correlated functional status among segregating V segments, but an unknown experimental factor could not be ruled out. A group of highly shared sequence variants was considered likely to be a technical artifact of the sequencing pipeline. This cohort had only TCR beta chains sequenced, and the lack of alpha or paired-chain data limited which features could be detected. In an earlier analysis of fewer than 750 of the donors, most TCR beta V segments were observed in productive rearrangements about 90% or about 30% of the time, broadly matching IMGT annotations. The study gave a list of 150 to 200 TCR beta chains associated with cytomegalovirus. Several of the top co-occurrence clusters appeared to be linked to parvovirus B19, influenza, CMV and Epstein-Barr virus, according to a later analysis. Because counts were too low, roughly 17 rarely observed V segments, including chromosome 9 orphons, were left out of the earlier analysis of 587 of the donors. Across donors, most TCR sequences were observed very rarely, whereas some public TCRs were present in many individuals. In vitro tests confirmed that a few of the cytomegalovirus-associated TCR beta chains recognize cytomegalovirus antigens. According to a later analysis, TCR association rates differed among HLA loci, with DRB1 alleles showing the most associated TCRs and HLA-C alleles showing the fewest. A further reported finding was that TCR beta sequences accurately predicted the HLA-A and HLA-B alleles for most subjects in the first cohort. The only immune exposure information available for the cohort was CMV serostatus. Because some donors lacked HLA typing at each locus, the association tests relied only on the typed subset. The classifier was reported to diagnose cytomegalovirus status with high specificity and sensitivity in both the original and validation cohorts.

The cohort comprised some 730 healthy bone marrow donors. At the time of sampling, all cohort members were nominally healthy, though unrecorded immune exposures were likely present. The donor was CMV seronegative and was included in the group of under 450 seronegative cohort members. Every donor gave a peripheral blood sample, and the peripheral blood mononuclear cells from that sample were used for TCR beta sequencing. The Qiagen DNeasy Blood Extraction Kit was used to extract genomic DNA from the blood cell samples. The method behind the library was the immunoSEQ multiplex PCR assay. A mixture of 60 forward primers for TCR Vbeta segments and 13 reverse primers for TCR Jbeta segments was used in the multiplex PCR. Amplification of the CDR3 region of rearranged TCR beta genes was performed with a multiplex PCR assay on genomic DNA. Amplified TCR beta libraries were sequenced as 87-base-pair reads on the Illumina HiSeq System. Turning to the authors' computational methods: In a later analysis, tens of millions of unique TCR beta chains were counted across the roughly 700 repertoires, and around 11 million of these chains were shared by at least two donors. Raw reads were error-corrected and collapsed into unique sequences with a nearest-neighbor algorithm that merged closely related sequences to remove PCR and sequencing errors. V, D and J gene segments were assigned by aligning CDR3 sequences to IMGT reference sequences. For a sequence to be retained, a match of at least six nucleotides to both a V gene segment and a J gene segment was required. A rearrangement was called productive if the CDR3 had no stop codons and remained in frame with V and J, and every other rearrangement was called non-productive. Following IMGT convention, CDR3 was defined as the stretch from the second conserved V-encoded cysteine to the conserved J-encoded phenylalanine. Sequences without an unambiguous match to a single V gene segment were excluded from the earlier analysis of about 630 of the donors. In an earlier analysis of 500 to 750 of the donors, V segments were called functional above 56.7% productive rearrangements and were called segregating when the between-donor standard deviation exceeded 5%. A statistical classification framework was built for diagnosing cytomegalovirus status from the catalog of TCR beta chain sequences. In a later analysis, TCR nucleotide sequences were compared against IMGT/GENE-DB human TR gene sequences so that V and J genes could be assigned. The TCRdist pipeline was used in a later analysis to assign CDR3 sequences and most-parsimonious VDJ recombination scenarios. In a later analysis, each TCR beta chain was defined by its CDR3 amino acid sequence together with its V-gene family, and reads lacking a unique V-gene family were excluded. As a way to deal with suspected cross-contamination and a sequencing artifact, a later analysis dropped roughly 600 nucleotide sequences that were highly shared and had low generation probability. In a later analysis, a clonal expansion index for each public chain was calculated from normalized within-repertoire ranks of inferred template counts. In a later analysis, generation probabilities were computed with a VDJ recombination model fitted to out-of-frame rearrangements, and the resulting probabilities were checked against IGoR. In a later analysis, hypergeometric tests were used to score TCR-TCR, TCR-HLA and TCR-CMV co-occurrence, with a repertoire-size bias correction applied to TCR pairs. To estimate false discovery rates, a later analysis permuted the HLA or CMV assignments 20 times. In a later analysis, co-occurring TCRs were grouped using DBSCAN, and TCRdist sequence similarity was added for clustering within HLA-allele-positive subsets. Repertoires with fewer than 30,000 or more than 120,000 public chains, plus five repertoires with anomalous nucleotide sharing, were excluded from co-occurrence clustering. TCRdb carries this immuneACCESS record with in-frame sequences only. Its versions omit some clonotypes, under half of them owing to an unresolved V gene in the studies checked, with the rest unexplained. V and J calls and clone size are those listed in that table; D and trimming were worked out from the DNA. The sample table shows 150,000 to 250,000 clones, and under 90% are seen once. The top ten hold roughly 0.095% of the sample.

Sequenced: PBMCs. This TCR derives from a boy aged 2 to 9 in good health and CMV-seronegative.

The nucleotide sequence reads TGTGCCAGCTCAACAGGGGGGGCTGGGGCCAACGTCCTGACTTTC. Protein translation: CASSTGGAGANVLTF. Recombination joined TRBV18 with TRBJ2-6; TRBD1 could be the D gene, as 8 bases match. Reading the germline V gene gives CDR1 KGHSH and CDR2 LQKENI. The V end loses 5 bases and the J end loses 2 bases, and a stretch of 10 bases separates them. Inclusive of the bounding cysteine and phenylalanine, the CDR3 is 15 residues long. Here the CDR3 DNA is all that survives: 45 bases in frame from base 1.